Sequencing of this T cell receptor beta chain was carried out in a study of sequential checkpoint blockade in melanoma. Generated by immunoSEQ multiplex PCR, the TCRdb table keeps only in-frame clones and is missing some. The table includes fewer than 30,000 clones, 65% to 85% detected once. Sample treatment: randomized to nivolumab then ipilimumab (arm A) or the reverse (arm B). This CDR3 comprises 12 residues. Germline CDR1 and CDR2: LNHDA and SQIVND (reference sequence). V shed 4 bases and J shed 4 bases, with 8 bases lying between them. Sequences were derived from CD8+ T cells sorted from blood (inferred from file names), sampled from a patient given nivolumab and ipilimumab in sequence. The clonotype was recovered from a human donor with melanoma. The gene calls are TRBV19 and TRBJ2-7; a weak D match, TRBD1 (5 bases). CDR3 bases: TGTGCCAGTAGTACCCAGGGTTACGAGCAGTACTTC. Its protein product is CASSTQGYEQYF. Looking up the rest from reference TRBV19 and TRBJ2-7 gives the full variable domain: DGGITQSPKYLFRKEGQNVTLSCEQNLNHDAMYWYRQDPGQGLRLIYYSQIVNDFQKGDIAEGYSVSREKKESFPLTVTSAQKNPTAFYLCASSTQGYEQYFGPGTRLTVT.